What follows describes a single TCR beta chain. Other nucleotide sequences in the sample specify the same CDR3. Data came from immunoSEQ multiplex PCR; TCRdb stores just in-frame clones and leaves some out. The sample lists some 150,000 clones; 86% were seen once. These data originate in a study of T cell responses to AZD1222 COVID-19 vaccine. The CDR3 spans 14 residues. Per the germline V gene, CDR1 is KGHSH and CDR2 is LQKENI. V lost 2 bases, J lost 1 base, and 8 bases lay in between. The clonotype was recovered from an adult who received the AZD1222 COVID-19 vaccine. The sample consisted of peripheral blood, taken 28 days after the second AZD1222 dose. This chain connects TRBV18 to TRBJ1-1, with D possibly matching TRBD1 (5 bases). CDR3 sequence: CASSPGQGNTEAFF. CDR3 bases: TGTGCCAGCTCACCAGGGCAGGGGAACACTGAAGCTTTCTTT.